This is a list of T cell receptor beta chains from one sample in a study of CD8 T cells in ankylosing spondylitis. TCRdb independently ran MiXCR on the 5' RACE reads; one entry per CDR3 protein. The profile shows about 450,000 distinct CDR3 sequences, 25% to 30% of them singletons. Source material: blood, either unsorted or a sorted T cell fraction (not recorded which). The origin of the receptors is a male donor with ankylosing spondylitis. Each CDR3 is given with its conserved first and last residue. The D gene is left open where the match is weak. Expanded clones get a size class; other rows say once, few or many, or leave the size out.

j_gene | abundance | d_gene | v_gene | CDR3nt | CDR3aa
TRBJ1-5 | once | - | TRBV7-2 | TGTGCCAGCAGCTCCGAAGGAGGGGGGAACAATCAGCCCCAGCATTTT | CASSSEGGGNNQPQHF
TRBJ2-1 | - | TRBD2 | TRBV20-1 | TGCAGTGCTAGGACACCTAGCGGGAGCTCCTACAATGAGCAGTTCTTC | CSARTPSGSSYNEQFF
TRBJ2-1 | - | - | TRBV5-5 | TGTGCCAGCAGCCTGCTGAGTCGCCCCTTTTACTACAATGAGCAGTTCTTC | CASSLLSRPFYYNEQFF
TRBJ2-3 | - | - | TRBV2 | TGTGCCAGCAGTCCCATTGGGAGGAACACAGATACGCAGTATTTT | CASSPIGRNTDTQYF
TRBJ2-4 | - | - | TRBV5-1 | TGCGCCAGCAGCTTGGACGCAGTAAAAAACATTCAGTACTTC | CASSLDAVKNIQYF
TRBJ2-5 | few | - | TRBV7-2 | TGTGCCAGCAGCTTACGCCGGTACCAAGAGACCCAGTACTTC | CASSLRRYQETQYF
TRBJ1-2 | - | TRBD1 | TRBV12-3/TRBV12-4 | TGTGCCAGCAGTTCTAGCAGAACAGGGGTGGATGGCTACACCTTC | CASSSSRTGVDGYTF
TRBJ2-1 | - | - | TRBV7-2 | TGTGCCAGCAGCTTAGCGAATTTGGTCACTGAGCAGTTCTTC | CASSLANLVTEQFF
TRBJ1-1 | few | TRBD1 | TRBV5-1 | TGCGCCAGCAAGCACCAACAGGGGGGGAACACTGAAGCTTTCTTT | CASKHQQGGNTEAFF
TRBJ2-1 | few | - | TRBV20-1 | TGCAGTGCTCCCCTGGGGGGAGGACACAATGAGCAGTTCTTC | CSAPLGGGHNEQFF
TRBJ2-5 | - | - | TRBV14 | TGTGCCAGCAGCCAAGACGGCAGGGCGAGAGAGACCCAGTACTTC | CASSQDGRARETQYF
TRBJ2-2 | - | TRBD2 | TRBV12-3/TRBV12-4 | TGTGCCAGCAGACGGACTAGAACCGGGGAGCTGTTTTTT | CASRRTRTGELFF
TRBJ2-3 | few | - | TRBV10-3 | TGTGCCTACCGGGACTCCCGCACAGATACGCAGTATTTT | CAYRDSRTDTQYF
TRBJ1-1 | - | - | TRBV29-1 | TGCAGCGTTGAAAGGTCCCTTGGAGGCACTGAAGCTTTCTTT | CSVERSLGGTEAFF
TRBJ2-1 | - | - | TRBV18 | TGTGCCAGCTCTCGTCACGAGGGGGATGAGCAGTTCTTC | CASSRHEGDEQFF
TRBJ2-3 | once | - | TRBV7-2 | TGTGCCAGCAGCTCGAAGGACTTGACAGATACGCAGTATTTT | CASSSKDLTDTQYF
TRBJ1-1 | few | TRBD1 | TRBV5-1 | TGCGCCAGCAGCTCCGAATCCGGGACAGGGATCTCTGAAGCTTTCTTT | CASSSESGTGISEAFF
TRBJ2-2 | few | TRBD1 | TRBV24-1 | TGTGCCACCAGTGACCCCCCGGGACAGGGGGCGTTCGGGGAGCTGTTTTTT | CATSDPPGQGAFGELFF
TRBJ2-2 | - | - | TRBV6-1 | TGTGCCAGCAAGTCTAGAGGGGTCGCGAACACCGGGGAGCTGTTTTTT | CASKSRGVANTGELFF
TRBJ2-3 | - | - | TRBV29-1 | TGCAGCGTTGTTTTCGACTTCACAGATACGCAGTATTTT | CSVVFDFTDTQYF
TRBJ2-5 | few | TRBD1 | TRBV24-1 | TGTGCCACTGGGGACAGGGGAGTAGGAGAGACCCAGTACTTC | CATGDRGVGETQYF
TRBJ2-1 | - | TRBD2 | TRBV5-1 | TGCGCCAGCAGCTTTTTCGGCGGGAGGGACAATGAGCAGTTCTTC | CASSFFGGRDNEQFF
TRBJ1-2 | - | - | TRBV5-1 | TGCGCCAGCAGCTCGGGACTCCCAGACTATGGCTACACCTTC | CASSSGLPDYGYTF
TRBJ1-1 | few | TRBD1 | TRBV12-3/TRBV12-4 | TGTGTCTTGGCGGGACAGGTTACCAATGAAGCTTTCTTT | CVLAGQVTNEAFF
TRBJ2-1 | few | TRBD2 | TRBV10-3 | TGTGCCATCAGTGACCGCGGGAGGTCCTACAATGAGCAGTTCTTC | CAISDRGRSYNEQFF
TRBJ2-7 | many | TRBD1 | TRBV29-1 | TGCAGCTTCGGGACAGGGTCCTACGAGCAGTACTTC | CSFGTGSYEQYF
TRBJ2-1 | few | - | TRBV10-3 | TGTGCCATCAGTGAGTCGAAGGGACGAGGGGCTTACAATGAGCAGTTCTTC | CAISESKGRGAYNEQFF
TRBJ2-3 | few | TRBD2 | TRBV27 | TGTGCCAGCAGTTTATCAGCCGCGAGCGGGAGTACAGATACGCAGTATTTT | CASSLSAASGSTDTQYF
TRBJ1-6 | - | TRBD1 | TRBV7-9 | TGTGCCAGCAGCCTTTTTCCGGGACAGGGAGGGTCACCCCTCCACTTT | CASSLFPGQGGSPLHF
TRBJ2-1 | - | - | TRBV3-1 | TGTGCCAGCAGCCAAGGGACTAAGCAGTTCTTC | CASSQGTKQFF
TRBJ1-1 | few | - | TRBV30 | TGTGCCTGGAGTGAGGAGCAGAACACTGAAGCTTTCTTT | CAWSEEQNTEAFF
TRBJ1-1 | - | - | TRBV7-6 | TGTGCCAGCAGCTTATTTGGCAGGAACACTGAAGCTTTCTTT | CASSLFGRNTEAFF
TRBJ1-2 | - | TRBD1 | TRBV29-1 | TGCAGCGTTGTCGGACAGGTCTATGGCTACACCTTC | CSVVGQVYGYTF
TRBJ1-2 | few | - | TRBV20-1 | TGCAGTGCTTGCGACAGGCGTGGGGACTATGGCTACACCTTC | CSACDRRGDYGYTF
TRBJ1-2 | - | - | TRBV20-1 | TGCAGTGCTAGCGAAACAGAGACCTATGGCTACACCTTC | CSASETETYGYTF
TRBJ2-3 | - | - | TRBV5-1 | TGCGCCAGCAAACCTTACGAGGGGACAGATACGCAGTATTTT | CASKPYEGTDTQYF
TRBJ2-2 | - | - | TRBV11-2 | TGTGCCAGCAGCTCGCGACAGAACACCGGGGAGCTGTTTTTT | CASSSRQNTGELFF
TRBJ1-5 | few | - | TRBV6-1 | TGTGCCAGCAGTGAAGTGCAGGGTGGGAGCAATCAGCCCCAGCATTTT | CASSEVQGGSNQPQHF
TRBJ2-4 | - | - | TRBV18 | TGTGCCAGCTCACCACCTAGCTCCGGCATTCAGTACTTC | CASSPPSSGIQYF
TRBJ1-1 | once | - | TRBV7-2 | TGTGCCAGCATGCCCTTCGCGCCGAACACTGAAGCTTTCTTT | CASMPFAPNTEAFF
TRBJ2-5 | - | TRBD1 | TRBV7-6 | TGTGCCAGCAGCCAAGAGACAGGGTGGCAGACCCAGTACTTC | CASSQETGWQTQYF
TRBJ1-1 | few | TRBD1 | TRBV29-1 | TGCAGCGCCCAAGGGGGCCAGGGCATCATGAACACTGAAGCTTTCTTT | CSAQGGQGIMNTEAFF
TRBJ1-2 | few | TRBD1 | TRBV28 | TGTGCCAGCGCCCAGGACAGGGGTTATGGCTACACCTTC | CASAQDRGYGYTF
TRBJ2-3 | - | - | TRBV5-1 | TGCGCCAGCAGCTCGGGCGACAGCAGAGCCACAGATACGCAGTATTTT | CASSSGDSRATDTQYF